The entry below describes one T cell receptor beta chain. Its antigen is not known. This entry comes from a study of identical twins. Study-wide results and caveats: An excess of low generation probability was shown by twin-shared out-of-frame alpha sequences. While abundant cord blood beta clonotypes carried fewer insertions, memory repertoires showed no such pattern.

Carrying unique molecular identifiers, the cDNA also gained a universal primer site through template switching. TCRdb reanalysed the 5' RACE reads using MiXCR and keeps one entry per CDR3 protein. This table has under 800,000 distinct CDR3 sequences, roughly 20% appearing once. V trimming: 2 bases; J trimming: 5 bases; junction bases outside the gene matches: 6. The CDR3 loop spans 15 amino acids. The germline V gene encodes CDR1 SGHVS and CDR2 FQNEAQ. These data also formed part of another study, on T cells expressing NK-cell markers. From that report: The contribution of dominant NKG2C+ clonotypes to CD8+ T cells in more than five donors was about 1.0-7.0%.

V gene TRBV7-8 combines with J gene TRBJ2-4; TRBD1 matches 7 bases. The sequence was obtained from a woman aged 18 to 35 in good health. The source material was PBMCs. The CDR3 nucleotides are TGTGCCAGCAGCTTAATACAGGGGAGTGAAAACATTCAGTACTTC. This sequence encodes CASSLIQGSENIQYF.